This TCR beta chain was obtained from a study of blood T cell repertoires in COVID-19. Study details: PBMCs, B-cell-depleted T cells, or T cells were the source of the cDNA or gDNA that made up the material.

Source study methods: Reference gene primer amplification gave nucleated cell count estimates. The protocol was immunoSEQ multiplex PCR, while the TCRdb copy is restricted to in-frame clones and leaves out a portion. That table gives V, J and clone size, and the DNA gave D and trimming. The sample records more than 250,000 clones, around 78% being singletons. This clone turned up a few times. V lost 2 bases and J 10 bases, leaving 14 bases between the germline ends. Germline CDR1 MGHRA, CDR2 YSYEKL. This CDR3 has 14 residues. This TCR came from a man aged 55 to 70 who had recovered from COVID-19. This chain connects TRBV4-1 to TRBJ2-2, with D possibly matching TRBD1 (6 bases). Sequencing was performed on peripheral blood. Here the CDR3 DNA reads TGCGCCAGCAGCCAACTCACAGGGAGAGCGGAGCTGTTTTTT. Encoded protein: CASSQLTGRAELFF.